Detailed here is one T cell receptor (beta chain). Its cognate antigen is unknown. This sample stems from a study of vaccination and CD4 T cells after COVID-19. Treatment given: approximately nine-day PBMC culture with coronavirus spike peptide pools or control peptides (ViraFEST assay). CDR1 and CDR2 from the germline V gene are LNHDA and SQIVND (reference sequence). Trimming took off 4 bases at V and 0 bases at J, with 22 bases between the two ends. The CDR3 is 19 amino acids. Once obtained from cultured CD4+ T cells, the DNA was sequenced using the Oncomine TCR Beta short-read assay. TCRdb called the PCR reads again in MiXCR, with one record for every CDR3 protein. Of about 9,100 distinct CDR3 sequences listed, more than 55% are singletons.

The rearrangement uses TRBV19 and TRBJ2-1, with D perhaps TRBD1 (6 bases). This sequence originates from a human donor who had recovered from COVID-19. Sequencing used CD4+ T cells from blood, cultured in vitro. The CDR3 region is CASSRRGVGTLRSYNEQFF. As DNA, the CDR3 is TGTGCCAGTAGTAGACGCGGAGTGGGGACATTACGCTCCTACAATGAGCAGTTCTTC.